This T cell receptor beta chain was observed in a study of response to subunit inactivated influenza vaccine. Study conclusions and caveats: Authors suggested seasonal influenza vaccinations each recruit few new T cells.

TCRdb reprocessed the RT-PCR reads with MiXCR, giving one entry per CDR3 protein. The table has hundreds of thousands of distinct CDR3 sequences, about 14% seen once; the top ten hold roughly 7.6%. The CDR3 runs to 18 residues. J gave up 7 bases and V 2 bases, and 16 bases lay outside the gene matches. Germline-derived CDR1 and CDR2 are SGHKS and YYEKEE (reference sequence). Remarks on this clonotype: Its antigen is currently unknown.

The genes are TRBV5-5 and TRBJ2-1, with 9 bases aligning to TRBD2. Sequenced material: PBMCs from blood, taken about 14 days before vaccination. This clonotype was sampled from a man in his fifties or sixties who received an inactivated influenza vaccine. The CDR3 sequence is CASSFGGLAGPVRNEQFF. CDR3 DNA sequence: TGTGCCAGCAGCTTTGGGGGGCTAGCGGGACCGGTGCGGAATGAGCAGTTCTTC.